These 7 T cell receptor beta chains originate from one sample sequenced in a study of blood T cells in healthy people across ages. Then a second PCR, running roughly 6 to 12 cycles, was carried out with a sample-barcoded 5' primer and a J-beta primer mix. One entry per CDR3 protein, called by TCRdb with MiXCR from the 5' RACE reads. The sample lists 800,000 or so distinct CDR3 sequences, roughly 25% seen once, with roughly 3.5% in the top ten. These data were likewise used in another study, on T cells of mothers and their children.

The material sequenced was blood. These receptors were collected from a boy between 10 and 17 years old in good health.

The chain employs TRBV7-9 and TRBJ2-2; no clear D. CDR1 and CDR2 (germline): SEHNR, FQNEAQ (reference sequence). CDR3 length: 17 amino acids. The V gene lost 2 bases and the J gene lost 1 base, with 14 bases spanning the gap. CDR3: CASSLPPDGRNTGELFF. DNA of the CDR3: TGTGCCAGCAGCTTACCGCCTGACGGAAGGAACACCGGGGAGCTGTTTTTT.

The chain combines TRBV12-3 or TRBV12-4 with TRBJ2-1, with 11 bases that match TRBD2. The J call may be incorrect, as the DNA end agrees better with TRBJ2-5. The length of the CDR3 is 17 residues. CDR3 protein: CASSRGSSGGPIVTQYF. For the CDR3, the DNA is TGTGCCAGCAGCCGAGGATCTAGCGGGGGGCCAATAGTGACCCAGTACTTC.

This clonotype was seen only a few times. This sequence joins TRBV18 and TRBJ1-2; perhaps TRBD1 as D (5 bases). Trimming removed 0 bases at V and 7 bases at J, with 12 bases between. The germline gives CDR1 KGHSH, CDR2 LQKENI. The CDR3 totals 14 residues. The CDR3 DNA reads as TGTGCCAGCTCACCACCGCCAGGGTTCGGTGGCTACACCTTC. Its protein is CASSPPPGFGGYTF.

The DNA of the CDR3 is TGTGCCAGCAGCTTAGCGGCAGGGGGTAACATTCAGTACTTC. Translated: CASSLAAGGNIQYF. The chain carries TRBV7-2 and TRBJ2-4; 7 bases agree with TRBD1. Germline V CDR1 and CDR2: SGHTA, FQGNSA. V gave up 0 bases and J gave up 7 bases; unmatched junction bases: 3. The CDR3 spans 14 residues.

The V and J genes are TRBV16 and TRBJ1-5, with D possibly matching TRBD1 (5 bases). CDR1 KGHSY and CDR2 FQNENV come from the germline V gene. V dropped 0 bases and J dropped 6 bases, with 15 bases sitting between them. The length of the CDR3 is 16 residues. CDR3 region: CASSQSDSGKGQPQHF. CDR3 coding DNA: TGTGCCAGCAGCCAATCGGACTCAGGGAAGGGTCAGCCCCAGCATTTT.

The chain's CDR3 is CASSSTLWGQQETQYF. The CDR3 DNA reads as TGTGCCAGCAGCTCTACTCTGTGGGGACAACAAGAGACCCAGTACTTC. V usage is TRBV7-3 and J usage is TRBJ2-5, with a weak D call TRBD1 (6 bases). CDR3 length equals 16 residues. Trimming took off 4 bases at V and 2 bases at J, with 17 bases between the two ends. CDR1 and CDR2 (germline): SGHTA, FQGTGA.

This sequence joins TRBV7-9 and TRBJ2-7; 13 positions agree with TRBD2. This CDR3 is built from 19 residues. J lost 6 bases, V lost 5 bases, and 19 bases had no gene match. Germline V gives CDR1 SEHNR, CDR2 FQNEAQ (reference sequence). In nucleotides, the CDR3 is TGTGCCAGCAGCCCTTCCGCACTAGCGGGAGGGCCAGGACGTGGCGAGCAGTACTTC. It yields the protein CASSPSALAGGPGRGEQYF.